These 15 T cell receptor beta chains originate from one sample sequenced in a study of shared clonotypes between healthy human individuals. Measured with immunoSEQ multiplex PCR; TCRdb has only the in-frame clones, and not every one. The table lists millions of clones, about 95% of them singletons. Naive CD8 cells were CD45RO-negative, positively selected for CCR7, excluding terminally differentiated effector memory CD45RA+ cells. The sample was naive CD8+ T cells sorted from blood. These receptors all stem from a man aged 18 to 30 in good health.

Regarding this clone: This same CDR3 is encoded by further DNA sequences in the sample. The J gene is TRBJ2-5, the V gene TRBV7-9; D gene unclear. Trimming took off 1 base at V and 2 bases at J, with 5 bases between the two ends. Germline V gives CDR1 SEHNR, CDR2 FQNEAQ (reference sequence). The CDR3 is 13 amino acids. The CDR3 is CASSLGQQETQYF. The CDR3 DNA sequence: TGTGCCAGCAGCTTAGGTCAGCAAGAGACCCAGTACTTC.

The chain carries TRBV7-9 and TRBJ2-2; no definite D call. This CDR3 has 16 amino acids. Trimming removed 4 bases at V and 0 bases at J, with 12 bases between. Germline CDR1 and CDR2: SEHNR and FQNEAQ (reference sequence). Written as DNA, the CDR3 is TGTGCCAGCAGCTCCAACAGCTTTTCGAACACCGGGGAGCTGTTTTTT. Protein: CASSSNSFSNTGELFF. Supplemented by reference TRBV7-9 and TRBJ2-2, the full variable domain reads DTGVSQNPRHKITKRGQNVTFRCDPISEHNRLYWYRQTLGQGPEFLTYFQNEAQLEKSRLLSDRFSAERPKGSFSTLEIQRTEQGDSAMYLCASSSNSFSNTGELFFGEGSRLTVL.

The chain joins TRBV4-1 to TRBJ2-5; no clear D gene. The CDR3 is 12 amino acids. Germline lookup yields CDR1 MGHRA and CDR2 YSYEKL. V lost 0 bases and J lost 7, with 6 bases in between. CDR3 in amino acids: CASSQESGTQYF. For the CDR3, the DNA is TGCGCCAGCAGCCAAGAATCCGGGACCCAGTACTTC.

The CDR3 DNA follows: TGCGCCAGCGCGGGGGAGAACACAGATACGCAGTATTTT. Its protein is CASAGENTDTQYF. The V and J genes are TRBV4-1 and TRBJ2-3; TRBD2 matches 7 bases. Germline V lookup: CDR1 MGHRA, CDR2 YSYEKL. The ends lost 8 bases at V and 2 bases at J; junction bases unmatched: 4. CDR3 length: 13 amino acids.

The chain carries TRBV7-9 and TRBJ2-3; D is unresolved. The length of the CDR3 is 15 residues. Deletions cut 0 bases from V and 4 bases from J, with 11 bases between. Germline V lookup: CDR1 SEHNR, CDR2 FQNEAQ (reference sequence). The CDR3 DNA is TGTGCCAGCAGCTTAGCCAGGAGCTTTCCAGATACGCAGTATTTT. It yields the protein CASSLARSFPDTQYF.

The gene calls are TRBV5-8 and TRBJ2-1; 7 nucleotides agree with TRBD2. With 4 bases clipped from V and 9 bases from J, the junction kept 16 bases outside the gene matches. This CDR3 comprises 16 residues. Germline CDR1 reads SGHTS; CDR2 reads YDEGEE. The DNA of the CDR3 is TGTGCCAGCAGCCGTCGAGGTGGCGGGGGTCGCAGTGAGCAGTTCTTC. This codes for CASSRRGGGGRSEQFF.

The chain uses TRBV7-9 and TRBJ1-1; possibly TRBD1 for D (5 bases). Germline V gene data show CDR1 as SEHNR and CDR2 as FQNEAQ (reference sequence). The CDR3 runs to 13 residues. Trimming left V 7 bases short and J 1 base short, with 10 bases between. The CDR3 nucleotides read TGTGCCAGCACCATGGGGGGGAACACTGAAGCTTTCTTT. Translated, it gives CASTMGGNTEAFF.

The CDR3 DNA reads as TGTGCCAGCAGCGTAGGAACAGGATTCTCCTACGAGCAGTACTTC. Translation gives CASSVGTGFSYEQYF. The rearrangement uses TRBV9 and TRBJ2-7, with D perhaps TRBD1 (5 bases). Germline assignment: CDR1 SGDLS and CDR2 YYNGEE. Trimming took 0 bases from V and 0 from J, leaving 10 bases between them. There are 15 residues in the CDR3. The full variable domain, with the rest looked up from reference TRBV9 and TRBJ2-7, is DSGVTQTPKHLITATGQRVTLRCSPRSGDLSVYWYQQSLDQGLQFLIQYYNGEERAKGNILERFSAQQFPDLHSELNLSSLELGDSALYFCASSVGTGFSYEQYFGPGTRLTVT.

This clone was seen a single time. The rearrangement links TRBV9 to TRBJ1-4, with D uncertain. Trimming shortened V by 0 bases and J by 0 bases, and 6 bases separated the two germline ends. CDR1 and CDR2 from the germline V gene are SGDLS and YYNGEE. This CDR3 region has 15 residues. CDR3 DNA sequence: TGTGCCAGCAGCGTAGAAGCAACAACTAATGAAAAACTGTTTTTT. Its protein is CASSVEATTNEKLFF.

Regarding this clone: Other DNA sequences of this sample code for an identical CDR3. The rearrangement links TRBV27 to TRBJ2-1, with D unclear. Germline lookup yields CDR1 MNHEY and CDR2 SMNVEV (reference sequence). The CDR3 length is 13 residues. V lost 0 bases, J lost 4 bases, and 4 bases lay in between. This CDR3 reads CASSLSEYNEQFF. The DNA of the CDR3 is TGTGCCAGCAGTTTATCAGAATACAATGAGCAGTTCTTC.

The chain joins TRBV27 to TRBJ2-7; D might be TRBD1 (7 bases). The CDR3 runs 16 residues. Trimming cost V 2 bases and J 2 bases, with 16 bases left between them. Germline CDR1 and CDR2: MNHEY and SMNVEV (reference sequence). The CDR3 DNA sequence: TGTGCCAGCAGTTTAAGCGGAGGGGGCGCCGCCTACGAGCAGTACTTC. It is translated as CASSLSGGGAAYEQYF.

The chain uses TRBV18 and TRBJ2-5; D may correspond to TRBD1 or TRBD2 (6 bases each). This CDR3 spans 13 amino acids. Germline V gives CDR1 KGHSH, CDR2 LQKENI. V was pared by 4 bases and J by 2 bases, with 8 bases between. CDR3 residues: CASSRGAQETQYF. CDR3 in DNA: TGTGCCAGCTCACGGGGGGCTCAAGAGACCCAGTACTTC. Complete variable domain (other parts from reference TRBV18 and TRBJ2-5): NAGVMQNPRHLVRRRGQEARLRCSPMKGHSHVYWYRQLPEEGLKFMVYLQKENIIDESGMPKERFSAEFPKEGPSILRIQQVVRGDSAAYFCASSRGAQETQYFGPGTRLLVL.

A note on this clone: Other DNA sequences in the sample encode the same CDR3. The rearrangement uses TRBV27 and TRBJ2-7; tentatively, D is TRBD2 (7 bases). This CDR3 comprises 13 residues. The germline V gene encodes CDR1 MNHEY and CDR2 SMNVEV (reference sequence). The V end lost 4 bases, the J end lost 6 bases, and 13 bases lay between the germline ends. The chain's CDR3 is CASSYGGGGEQYF. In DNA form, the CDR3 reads TGTGCCAGCAGTTACGGGGGCGGGGGCGAGCAGTACTTC.

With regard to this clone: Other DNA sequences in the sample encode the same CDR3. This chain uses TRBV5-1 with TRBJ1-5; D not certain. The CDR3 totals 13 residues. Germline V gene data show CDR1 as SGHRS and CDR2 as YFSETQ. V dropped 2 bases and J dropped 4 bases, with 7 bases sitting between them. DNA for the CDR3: TGCGCCAGCAGCTTAGGGCCAAATCAGCCCCAGCATTTT. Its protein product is CASSLGPNQPQHF.

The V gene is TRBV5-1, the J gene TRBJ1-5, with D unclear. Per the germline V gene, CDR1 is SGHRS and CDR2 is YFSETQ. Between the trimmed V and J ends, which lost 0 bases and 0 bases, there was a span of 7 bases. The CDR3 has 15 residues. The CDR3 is CASSLESDSNQPQHF. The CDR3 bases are TGCGCCAGCAGCTTGGAGTCGGATAGCAATCAGCCCCAGCATTTT.